This T cell receptor beta chain was captured in a study of blood T cell repertoires in COVID-19. Study-level information: Acute and convalescent COVID-19 specimens originated in the United States, Italy and Spain. The cDNA or gDNA used as material had been derived from T cells, B-cell-depleted T cells, or PBMCs.

Per the authors' pipeline: Nucleated cell number was recorded as an estimate derived from reference gene primer amplification. TCRdb's copy holds only in-frame clones and misses some; the assay was immunoSEQ multiplex PCR. The DNA gave D and trimming, while V, J and clone size come from that table. The sample yields 45,000 to 70,000 clones, 73% seen once. Germline CDR1 is SGHAT and CDR2 is FQNNGV. V shed 4 bases and J 9 bases; nucleotides not matched to a gene: 13. The CDR3 spans 17 residues. Sequencing was carried out using peripheral blood. The genes are TRBV11-2 and TRBJ2-1, with 12 bases that match TRBD2. The receptor's source is a woman between 50 and 59 years old with active or convalescent COVID-19. This CDR3 is CASSSLAGGLSHGEQFF. CDR3 nucleotides: TGTGCCAGCAGCTCCCTAGCGGGAGGGTTATCTCACGGTGAGCAGTTCTTC.